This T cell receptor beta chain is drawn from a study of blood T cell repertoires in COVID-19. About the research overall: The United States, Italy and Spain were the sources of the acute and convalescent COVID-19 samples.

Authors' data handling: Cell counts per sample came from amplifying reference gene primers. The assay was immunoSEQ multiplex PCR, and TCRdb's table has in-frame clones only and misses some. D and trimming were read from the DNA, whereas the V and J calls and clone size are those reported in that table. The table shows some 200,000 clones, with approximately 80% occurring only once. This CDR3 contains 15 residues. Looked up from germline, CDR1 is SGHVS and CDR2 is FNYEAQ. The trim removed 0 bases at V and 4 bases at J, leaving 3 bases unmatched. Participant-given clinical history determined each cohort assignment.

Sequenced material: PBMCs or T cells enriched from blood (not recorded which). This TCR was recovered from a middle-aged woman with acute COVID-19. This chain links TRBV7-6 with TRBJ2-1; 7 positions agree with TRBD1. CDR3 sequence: CASSLATGRYNEQFF. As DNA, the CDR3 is TGTGCCAGCAGCTTAGCGACAGGGCGATACAATGAGCAGTTCTTC.